This T cell receptor (beta chain) was recorded in a study of blood T cell repertoires in COVID-19. Repertoires were generated with immunoSEQ multiplex PCR, while TCRdb's copy carries only in-frame clones and drops some. The top ten hold about 4% of the sample, which has hundreds of thousands of clones, 80% to 90% seen once. Donors were grouped by their self-reported clinical history. The CDR3 is 16 amino acids. The V end was cut by 3 bases, the J end by 0 bases, with 14 bases between. The germline gives CDR1 KGHSH, CDR2 LQKENI. This receptor was obtained from a man aged 25 to 45 who had recovered from COVID-19. The genes are TRBV18 and TRBJ1-2; D remains ambiguous. Sequencing was carried out using PBMCs or T cells enriched from blood (not recorded which). The chain's CDR3 is CASSPTPAGANYGYTF. The CDR3 DNA reads as TGTGCCAGCTCACCGACCCCCGCGGGTGCTAACTATGGCTACACCTTC.